The source of this T cell receptor beta chain is a study of T cell responses to AZD1222 COVID-19 vaccine. Study outcomes and limitations: Spike-specific TCR breadth and depth were elevated following two AZD1222 doses. The study found vaccine-associated CD4 TCRs spanning spike, dominant at 160-218 and 743-854. As reported, nearly half of all spike-specific TCRs target variant regions that are unmutated. Mostly white British, mostly female donors; authors suggested clonal diversity may be underestimated.

Concerning this clone itself: Its antigen remains unidentified.

Method: immunoSEQ multiplex PCR; TCRdb's copy keeps in-frame clones and lacks some. The sample includes 140,000 to 150,000 clones, about nine tenths seen only once; the top ten take 2.5% to 4%. V trimming: 6 bases; J trimming: 4 bases; junction bases outside the gene matches: 8. Germline assignment: CDR1 LNHDA and CDR2 SQIVND (reference sequence). The CDR3 is made up of 15 amino acids. This TCR derives from an adult who received the AZD1222 COVID-19 vaccine. The gene calls are TRBV19 and TRBJ2-1; 8 positions agree with TRBD1. Sequencing was performed on peripheral blood, taken 28 days after the second AZD1222 dose. CDR3 bases: TGTGCCAGTAGCGCACAGGGGGGACAATACAATGAGCAGTTCTTC. Translation gives CASSAQGGQYNEQFF. Complete variable domain (other parts from reference TRBV19 and TRBJ2-1): DGGITQSPKYLFRKEGQNVTLSCEQNLNHDAMYWYRQDPGQGLRLIYYSQIVNDFQKGDIAEGYSVSREKKESFPLTVTSAQKNPTAFYLCASSAQGGQYNEQFFGPGTRLTVL.